What follows is one T cell receptor beta chain and its context. Trimming removed 5 bases at V and 8 bases at J, with 20 bases between. Germline V gene data show CDR1 as SGHRS and CDR2 as YFSETQ. This CDR3 is 14 amino acids long. Some clones are missing from TCRdb's copy, which holds only in-frame ones; the method was immunoSEQ multiplex PCR. Of about 200,000 clones in the sample, approximately 85% are singletons; the top ten hold 4.5% to 5%. The sample originates from a study of blood T cell repertoires in COVID-19. The overall study: Nucleic acid was either cDNA or gDNA, and it came from T cells, B-cell-depleted T cells, or PBMCs.

The rearrangement uses TRBV5-1 and TRBJ2-7; no reliable D call. Sequencing was done on a sample of peripheral blood. The sequence was obtained from an elderly woman with acute or convalescent COVID-19. The CDR3 region has the DNA TGCGCCAGCAGGGAGAATGGCCCCCCTACGAAGCAGTACTTC. As protein: CASRENGPPTKQYF. The full variable domain, its missing parts supplied by reference TRBV5-1 and TRBJ2-7, is KAGVTQTPRYLIKTRGQQVTLSCSPISGHRSVSWYQQTPGQGLQFLFEYFSETQRNKGNFPGRFSGRQFSNSRSEMNVSTLELGDSALYLCASRENGPPTKQYFGPGTRLTVT.